This T cell receptor beta chain was found in a study of blood T cell repertoires in COVID-19. Overall study: Samples taken during acute and convalescent COVID-19 were collected in the United States, Italy and Spain. Sample material is recorded as cDNA or gDNA derived from T cells, B-cell-depleted T cells, or PBMCs.

CDR1 and CDR2 from the germline V gene are SGHNT and YYREEE (reference sequence). The ends were cut back, 0 bases at V and 1 base at J, with 4 bases in the middle. The CDR3 is made up of 14 amino acids. This clone was seen more than once but under ten times. In the source study's methods: Amplification of reference gene primers provided the estimated nucleated cell counts. The repertoire was sequenced with immunoSEQ multiplex PCR; TCRdb's copy has only in-frame clones and lacks some. Clonal size and the V and J genes are those of that table, whereas D and trimming came from the DNA. The sample lists about 34,000 clones, less than 95% occurring once.

Sequencing was carried out using peripheral blood. The chain is built from TRBV5-4 and TRBJ2-2; no firm D call. The origin of this receptor is an older man with acute or convalescent COVID-19. DNA of the CDR3: TGTGCCAGCAGCTTGGCCCGGAACACCGGGGAGCTGTTTTTT. Translation gives CASSLARNTGELFF. The whole variable domain, filled in from reference TRBV5-4 and TRBJ2-2, reads ETGVTQSPTHLIKTRGQQVTLRCSSQSGHNTVSWYQQALGQGPQFIFQYYREEENGRGNFPPRFSGLQFPNYSSELNVNALELDDSALYLCASSLARNTGELFFGEGSRLTVL.